This section outlines one T cell receptor beta chain sequence together with its context. No antigen is known for it. This sample stems from a study of blood T cells in healthy people across ages. At the level of the study: Template-switching capture recovered about one barcoded beta molecule per two T cells.

Study results and limitations: Strong correlation was found linking TCR beta diversity to naive T cell percentage.

Germline CDR1 and CDR2: DFQATT and SNEGSKA (reference sequence). The length of the CDR3 is 13 residues. The ends lost 4 bases at V and 5 bases at J; junction bases unmatched: 6. The authors ran a second PCR of about 6 to 12 cycles using a sample-barcoded 5' primer and a J-beta primer mix. A template-switch adaptor with 12 random nucleotides tagged each cDNA molecule. Paired-end reads containing CDR3 totaled no fewer than 2.5 million for each sample. TCRdb re-called the 5' RACE reads with MiXCR, one entry per CDR3 protein. Of about 1.4 million distinct CDR3 sequences listed, roughly 60% were seen once; the top ten hold about 6.3%.

This receptor was taken from a man between 18 and 35 years old in good health. Input material: blood. This chain uses TRBV20-1 with TRBJ2-7; 9 bases align to TRBD1. CDR3 amino acids: CSATRTGEDEQYF. Here the CDR3 DNA reads TGCAGTGCTACCCGGACAGGGGAGGACGAGCAGTACTTC.